These 29 T cell receptor beta chains were sequenced from one sample in a study of cytomegalovirus exposure and HLA in healthy donors. This PCR relied on a set of 60 Vbeta primers and 13 Jbeta primers. The method was immunoSEQ multiplex PCR; TCRdb's version includes in-frame clones alone and lacks a portion of them. Its listing shows 200,000 or so clones. Source material: PBMCs. These receptors were taken from a boy aged 5-17 years in good health and CMV-seronegative.

The chain is built from TRBV5-1 and TRBJ1-5; D is uncertain. The CDR3 length is 14 residues. V was trimmed by 0 bases and J by 4 bases, leaving 8 bases between them. Germline V gives CDR1 SGHRS, CDR2 YFSETQ. The CDR3 is CASSLGPTNQPQHF. The CDR3 DNA follows: TGCGCCAGCAGCTTGGGACCGACAAATCAGCCCCAGCATTTT.

The genes are TRBV2 and TRBJ1-2; D unresolved. The V end lost 0 bases, the J end lost 8 bases, and 13 bases lay between the germline ends. The CDR3 covers 14 residues. Germline CDR1 and CDR2: SNHLY and FYNNEI. CDR3 sequence (DNA): TGTGCCAGCAGTGAAGCATTCGCCTCCTACGGCTACACCTTC. Translation: CASSEAFASYGYTF. The full variable domain, rest sourced from reference TRBV2 and TRBJ1-2, is EPEVTQTPSHQVTQMGQEVILRCVPISNHLYFYWYRQILGQKVEFLVSFYNNEISEKSEIFDDQFSVERPDGSNFTLKIRSTKLEDSAMYFCASSEAFASYGYTFGSGTRLTVV.

The V gene is TRBV10-1, the J gene TRBJ1-2; TRBD1 might be the D (5 bases). The CDR3 length is 13 residues. In germline, CDR1 is WNHNN, CDR2 SYGVQD (reference sequence). The V end was cut by 5 bases, the J end by 0 bases, with 7 bases between. CDR3 loop: CASSPRANYGYTF. The CDR3 DNA follows: TGCGCCAGCAGTCCCAGGGCTAACTATGGCTACACCTTC.

The chain carries TRBV10-1 and TRBJ1-2; D is possibly TRBD1 (6 bases). This CDR3 spans 16 amino acids. The germline V gene has CDR1 WNHNN and CDR2 SYGVQD (reference sequence). Trimming left V 6 bases short and J 3 bases short, with 20 bases between. The CDR3 sequence is CASRERGGVIDYGYTF. For the CDR3, the DNA is TGCGCCAGCAGGGAAAGGGGGGGGGTTATCGACTATGGCTACACCTTC.

This rearrangement joins TRBV6-1 to TRBJ1-4; no definite D call. Germline CDR1 is MNHNS and CDR2 is SASEGT. V was trimmed by 4 bases and J by 0 bases, leaving 9 bases between them. This CDR3 spans 15 amino acids. CDR3 DNA: TGTGCCAGCAGTGGTCCAGTCGCAACTAATGAAAAACTGTTTTTT. Encoded protein: CASSGPVATNEKLFF.

The chain joins TRBV27 to TRBJ1-2; tentatively, D is TRBD1 (5 bases). V was clipped by 5 bases and J by 4 bases, with 11 bases between them. CDR1 is MNHEY, CDR2 SMNVEV, per germline (reference sequence). The length of the CDR3 is 13 residues. In nucleotides, the CDR3 is TGTGCCAGCAGTCCGGAGGGGCCCTATGGCTACACCTTC. It yields the protein CASSPEGPYGYTF.

V usage is TRBV5-6 and J usage is TRBJ2-7; D possibly corresponds to TRBD2 (6 bases). The germline CDR1 and CDR2 sequences are SGHDT and YYEEEE. V was pared by 6 bases and J by 3 bases, with 13 bases between. CDR3 length: 13 residues. In DNA form, the CDR3 reads TGTGCCAGCACCGCGCGGGGTGACTACGAGCAGTACTTC. This codes for CASTARGDYEQYF.

V and J are TRBV28 and TRBJ1-2; D possibly corresponds to TRBD1 (6 bases). This CDR3 region has 13 residues. Looked up from germline, CDR1 is MDHEN and CDR2 is SYDVKM. Trimming removed 5 bases from V and 8 bases from J, with 15 bases in between. In DNA form, the CDR3 reads TGTGCCAGCAGTCCCCGGACAGATCAGGGCTACACCTTC. This sequence encodes CASSPRTDQGYTF.

The chain uses TRBV7-3 and TRBJ2-1, with a tentative D call TRBD2 (7 bases). V was clipped by 2 bases and J by 10 bases, with 18 bases between them. Germline CDR1 and CDR2: SGHTA and FQGTGA. CDR3 size: 15 residues. The CDR3 nucleotides read TGTGCCAGCAGCTTATCCCAAAGCGGGACATCAGAGCAGTTCTTC. Amino acids: CASSLSQSGTSEQFF.

The chain recombines TRBV6-5 with TRBJ1-1; 8 bases match TRBD1. This CDR3 spans 13 amino acids. V shed 7 bases, J shed 4 bases, and the junction held 5 bases outside the gene matches. CDR1 is MNHEY, CDR2 SVGAGI, per germline. CDR3 nucleotides: TGTGCCAGCAACCCTACAGGGGGCACTGAAGCTTTCTTT. Translating gives CASNPTGGTEAFF.

The chain employs TRBV5-1 and TRBJ1-1; D unresolved. The CDR3 covers 15 residues. The V and J ends lost 3 bases and 7 bases respectively, with 19 bases between them. Germline CDR1 SGHRS, CDR2 YFSETQ. CDR3 DNA sequence: TGCGCCAGCAGCTGGGGAGGTATCCCTATGGTTGAAGCTTTCTTT. It codes for CASSWGGIPMVEAFF.

The J gene is TRBJ2-7, the V gene TRBV11-2; tentative D call: TRBD2 (8 bases). In germline, CDR1 is SGHAT, CDR2 FQNNGV. The V end lost 5 bases, the J end lost 5 bases, and 28 bases lay between the germline ends. The CDR3 has 18 amino acids. The CDR3 DNA reads TGTGCCAGCAGCACCCTCGGGGGGGTCACAGGGGTTAGAAACGAGCAGTACTTC. Translation: CASSTLGGVTGVRNEQYF.

This chain links TRBV11-2 with TRBJ1-2; weak D call: TRBD1 (5 bases). V lost 1 base and J lost 3, with 15 bases in between. This CDR3 has 16 amino acids. The germline V gene encodes CDR1 SGHAT and CDR2 FQNNGV. In DNA, the CDR3 is TGTGCCAGCAGCTTAGGTGCAGGGTATAGCTACTATGGCTACACCTTC. It codes for CASSLGAGYSYYGYTF.

The chain recombines TRBV9 with TRBJ2-5; 9 bases fit TRBD2. The CDR3 spans 16 residues. CDR1 is SGDLS, CDR2 YYNGEE, per germline. V trimming: 0 bases; J trimming: 1 base; junction bases outside the gene matches: 4. The CDR3 reads CASSVGVSGGQETQYF. The CDR3 region has the DNA TGTGCCAGCAGCGTAGGGGTTAGCGGGGGCCAAGAGACCCAGTACTTC.

V and J are TRBV19 and TRBJ2-3; 7 bases align to TRBD2. With V trimmed by 6 bases and J by 0 bases, 3 bases remained unmatched. Germline V CDR1 and CDR2: LNHDA, SQIVND (reference sequence). This CDR3 is 14 amino acids long. CDR3 nucleotide sequence: TGTGCCAGTAGGGAGCGGGGTAGCACAGATACGCAGTATTTT. Translating gives CASRERGSTDTQYF.

DNA for the CDR3: TGTGCCAGCAGCCCGAGGACAGGCCCCACTGAAGCTTTCTTT. This gives the protein CASSPRTGPTEAFF. The chain links TRBV5-4 to TRBJ1-1, with 7 bases fitting TRBD1. Losses at the gene ends were 4 bases for V and 4 bases for J; bases not matched to a gene: 7. There are 14 residues in the CDR3. Germline CDR1 and CDR2: SGHNT and YYREEE (reference sequence).

The chain couples TRBV4-1 to TRBJ2-7; 8 nucleotides agree with TRBD2. Germline CDR1 MGHRA, CDR2 YSYEKL. The V and J ends lost 1 base and 3 bases, in that order; junction bases with no gene match: 2. CDR3 length: 14 residues. CDR3 coding DNA: TGCGCCAGCAGCCAAGGGACTAGCATCTACGAGCAGTACTTC. This encodes CASSQGTSIYEQYF.

The chain recombines TRBV27 with TRBJ1-5, with 7 bases lining up with TRBD1. CDR3 length: 15 residues. V shed 6 bases, J shed 1 base, and the junction held 6 bases outside the gene matches. Germline values: CDR1 MNHEY, CDR2 SMNVEV (reference sequence). CDR3 amino acids: CASRPMDRSNQPQHF. Written as DNA, the CDR3 is TGTGCCAGCAGACCGATGGACAGGAGCAATCAGCCCCAGCATTTT.

The rearrangement uses TRBV6-5 and TRBJ2-3; 13 bases match TRBD2. This CDR3 region has 15 residues. Trimming took 6 bases from V and 4 from J; bases not matched to a gene: 4. Looked up from germline, CDR1 is MNHEY and CDR2 is SVGAGI. The DNA for the CDR3 is TGTGCCAGCAGAACCGGGACTAGCGGGGCAGATACGCAGTATTTT. Residues: CASRTGTSGADTQYF.

The V call is TRBV4-1, the J call TRBJ2-3, with 7 bases fitting TRBD1. Germline values: CDR1 MGHRA, CDR2 YSYEKL. V was clipped by 4 bases and J by 2 bases; unmatched bases: 6. The CDR3 sequence is 15 residues long. As DNA, the CDR3 is TGCGCCAGCAGCCGCGCTAGGGGGCCCACAGATACGCAGTATTTT. Amino acids: CASSRARGPTDTQYF.

The CDR3 loop reads CAISGGTGDYGYTF. The CDR3 nucleotides read TGTGCCATCAGTGGGGGGACAGGTGACTATGGCTACACCTTC. The rearrangement joins TRBV10-3 to TRBJ1-2, with 8 bases aligning to TRBD1. Germline loops: CDR1 ENHRY, CDR2 SYGVKD. Trimming took 4 bases from V and 3 from J; bases not matched to a gene: 4. The length of the CDR3 is 14 residues.

The chain links TRBV2 to TRBJ2-1, with D perhaps TRBD1 (6 bases). The germline gives CDR1 SNHLY, CDR2 FYNNEI. The germline V and J ends were trimmed by 4 bases and 5 bases, with 15 bases remaining between them. The CDR3 consists of 15 residues. Here the CDR3 DNA reads TGTGCCAGCAGTGGAGAACAGGGCACAAACAATGAGCAGTTCTTC. Translation: CASSGEQGTNNEQFF.

V usage is TRBV6-5 and J usage is TRBJ2-7; 8 bases match TRBD1. CDR3 size: 16 residues. Germline V gene lookup returns CDR1 MNHEY and CDR2 SVGAGI. The trim removed 0 bases at V and 2 bases at J, leaving 6 bases unmatched. CDR3 DNA sequence: TGTGCCAGCAGTTACTCGACTGGACAGGGCCCCTACGAGCAGTACTTC. Amino acids: CASSYSTGQGPYEQYF.

J is TRBJ2-5 and V is TRBV21-1; no check of the table's D call, TRBD2, against the DNA was made. TRBV21-1 is noted as a pseudogene. CDR3 length: 18 amino acids. Here the CDR3 reads CASSKDLGLATIQETQYF. CDR3 in DNA: TGTGCCAGCAGCAAAGATTTAGGACTAGCTACAATCCAAGAGACCCAGTACTTC.

V and J are TRBV7-3 and TRBJ2-2; D uncertain. Germline lookup yields CDR1 SGHTA and CDR2 FQGTGA. Deletions cut 5 bases from V and 6 bases from J, with 10 bases between. The CDR3 is 13 residues long. CDR3: CASSPRRPGELFF. CDR3 DNA: TGTGCCAGCAGCCCCCGGCGGCCCGGGGAGCTGTTTTTT.

The chain links TRBV20-1 to TRBJ2-5; D not certain. The germline V gene has CDR1 DFQATT and CDR2 SNEGSKA (reference sequence). The V end lost 3 bases, the J end lost 5 bases, and 4 bases lay between the germline ends. The CDR3 is 10 residues long. CDR3 DNA sequence: TGCAGTGCTAGCGAGGAGACCCAGTACTTC. It is translated as CSASEETQYF.

The genes are TRBV6-1 and TRBJ1-6; D is unresolved. CDR3 length equals 15 residues. Germline CDR1 and CDR2: MNHNS and SASEGT. V was cut by 3 bases and J by 6 bases, with 12 bases left in between. The chain's CDR3 is CASSDSREGNSPLHF. Written as DNA, the CDR3 is TGTGCCAGCAGTGATTCCCGGGAGGGTAATTCACCCCTCCACTTT.

The V gene is TRBV7-9, the J gene TRBJ1-2; D may be TRBD1 (5 bases). Trimming took off 7 bases at V and 5 bases at J, with 29 bases between the two ends. The length of the CDR3 is 18 residues. The germline CDR1 and CDR2 sequences are SEHNR and FQNEAQ (reference sequence). The CDR3 is CASTHPQHTGAYGYGYTF. DNA of the CDR3: TGTGCCAGCACCCATCCCCAGCATACAGGCGCCTATGGTTATGGCTACACCTTC. Combining the CDR3 with reference TRBV7-9 and TRBJ1-2 gives the whole variable domain DTGVSQNPRHKITKRGQNVTFRCDPISEHNRLYWYRQTLGQGPEFLTYFQNEAQLEKSRLLSDRFSAERPKGSFSTLEIQRTEQGDSAMYLCASTHPQHTGAYGYGYTFGSGTRLTVV.

This sequence joins TRBV5-1 and TRBJ2-3; 9 bases fit TRBD2. The CDR3 is 15 residues long. Trimming took 2 bases from V and 1 from J; bases not matched to a gene: 2. Germline CDR1 and CDR2: SGHRS and YFSETQ. This CDR3 reads CASSFSGGRTDTQYF. CDR3 bases: TGCGCCAGCAGCTTCAGCGGGGGGCGCACAGATACGCAGTATTTT.